A single sample gave rise to the 14 T cell receptor beta chains below, sequenced in a study of T cell responses to AZD1222 COVID-19 vaccine. Sequencing was performed with immunoSEQ multiplex PCR; in TCRdb, only in-frame clones are kept and a portion is missing. The sample lists about 93,000 clones; about 86% were seen once. The source material was peripheral blood, sampled on day 0 of AZD1222 vaccination. These receptors came from an adult in good health.

V gene TRBV7-6 combines with J gene TRBJ1-1; no clear D gene. Trimming cost V 5 bases and J 5 bases, with 12 bases left between them. The germline gives CDR1 SGHVS, CDR2 FNYEAQ. This CDR3 is built from 13 residues. The DNA of the CDR3 is TGTGCCAGCAGCGGAGACTCGGCTACTGAAGCTTTCTTT. As protein: CASSGDSATEAFF.

The rearrangement links TRBV30 to TRBJ1-5; D remains ambiguous. There are 14 residues in the CDR3. Germline V gene lookup returns CDR1 GTSNPN and CDR2 SVGIG (reference sequence). The germline V and J ends were trimmed by 1 base and 4 bases, with 11 bases remaining between them. The CDR3 DNA sequence: TGTGCCTGGAGTGATATACAAGAAAATCAGCCCCAGCATTTT. Its protein product is CAWSDIQENQPQHF.

The V and J genes are TRBV19 and TRBJ1-4; D is possibly TRBD1 (5 bases). The CDR3 has 17 amino acids. CDR1 and CDR2 from the germline V gene are LNHDA and SQIVND (reference sequence). The V and J ends lost 7 bases and 11 bases respectively, with 29 bases between them. CDR3 amino acids: CASNPGAPGTRMGKLFF. The DNA for the CDR3 is TGTGCCAGTAATCCCGGAGCCCCGGGGACCCGAATGGGGAAACTGTTTTTT.

The chain couples TRBV6-2 or TRBV6-3 to TRBJ1-5; D remains ambiguous. The CDR3 runs 19 residues. Germline CDR1 and CDR2: MNHEY and SVGEGT. V was clipped by 6 bases and J by 3 bases, with 27 bases between them. CDR3 sequence reads: CASSPSGISSPYYNQPQHF. For the CDR3, the DNA is TGTGCCAGCAGCCCCTCGGGGATCTCCTCACCGTACTACAATCAGCCCCAGCATTTT.

This clone was recorded many times. The chain uses TRBV6-2 or TRBV6-3 and TRBJ2-1; D is unresolved. The length of the CDR3 is 14 residues. Germline CDR1 is MNHEY and CDR2 is SVGEGT. V was pared by 2 bases and J by 6 bases, with 11 bases between. CDR3 sequence (DNA): TGTGCCAGCAGTTACGGGCAGGTTATCAATGAGCAGTTCTTC. It yields the protein CASSYGQVINEQFF.

The chain uses TRBV19 and TRBJ1-2, with 9 bases matching TRBD1. Losses at the gene ends were 3 bases for V and 2 bases for J; bases not matched to a gene: 7. The CDR3 has 16 residues. The germline CDR1 and CDR2 sequences are LNHDA and SQIVND (reference sequence). The CDR3 sequence is CASSIPGTGRNYGYTF. CDR3 bases: TGTGCCAGTAGTATCCCCGGGACAGGGAGAAACTATGGCTACACCTTC. Full variable domain (remainder filled in from reference TRBV19 and TRBJ1-2): DGGITQSPKYLFRKEGQNVTLSCEQNLNHDAMYWYRQDPGQGLRLIYYSQIVNDFQKGDIAEGYSVSREKKESFPLTVTSAQKNPTAFYLCASSIPGTGRNYGYTFGSGTRLTVV.

The rearrangement uses TRBV30 and TRBJ1-1; 12 nucleotides align to TRBD1. In germline, CDR1 is GTSNPN, CDR2 SVGIG (reference sequence). CDR3 length: 13 residues. Losses at the gene ends were 7 bases for V and 10 bases for J; bases not matched to a gene: 10. CDR3 residues: CAYTGQGAKRAFF. The CDR3 coding sequence is TGTGCCTATACGGGACAGGGGGCTAAAAGAGCTTTCTTT.

This chain uses TRBV5-6 with TRBJ1-6; 7 bases match TRBD1. CDR3 length equals 14 residues. Trimming removed 3 bases from V and 10 bases from J; junction bases left unmatched: 7. The germline CDR1 and CDR2 sequences are SGHDT and YYEEEE. The CDR3 loop reads CASSWRDSGSPLHF. Written as DNA, the CDR3 is TGTGCCAGCAGCTGGAGGGACAGCGGATCACCCCTCCACTTT.

V and J are TRBV19 and TRBJ2-5; the match to TRBD1 covers 7 bases. The CDR3 is made up of 14 amino acids. V shed 6 bases, J shed 5 bases, and the junction held 9 bases outside the gene matches. Germline lookup yields CDR1 LNHDA and CDR2 SQIVND (reference sequence). The CDR3 DNA is TGTGCCAGTAGCGGACAGGCGGGCTACGAGACCCAGTACTTC. This gives the protein CASSGQAGYETQYF.

V and J are TRBV24-1 and TRBJ1-6; D might be TRBD1 (5 bases). Germline CDR1 is KGHDR and CDR2 is SFDVKD. Deletions cut 9 bases from V and 7 bases from J, with 15 bases between. The CDR3 has 14 residues. CDR3 coding DNA: TGTGCCACCCGATCCTCAGGGAACAATTCACCCCTCCACTTT. It yields the protein CATRSSGNNSPLHF.

The chain has TRBV4-2 and TRBJ2-4; 16 bases line up with TRBD2. The germline V gene has CDR1 LGHNA and CDR2 YNFKEQ. The CDR3 has 19 residues. The J segment lost 1 base and the V segment lost 0 bases, leaving 3 bases of the junction unmatched. CDR3 DNA: TGTGCCAGCAGCCAAGAGGGACTAGCGGGGGGGCTGGCCAAAAACATTCAGTACTTC. This gives the protein CASSQEGLAGGLAKNIQYF.

V and J are TRBV7-9 and TRBJ1-3; D call uncertain. Per germline, CDR1 SEHNR and CDR2 FQNEAQ (reference sequence). The CDR3 runs 17 residues. Trimming took 2 bases from V and 2 from J, leaving 16 bases between them. The CDR3 loop is CASSLSQLLLTGNTIYF. In nucleotides, the CDR3 is TGTGCCAGCAGCTTATCGCAGCTACTTCTTACTGGAAACACCATATATTTT.

The chain couples TRBV5-4 to TRBJ1-1; possibly TRBD1 for D (6 bases). This CDR3 has 15 amino acids. Germline V gene lookup returns CDR1 SGHNT and CDR2 YYREEE (reference sequence). The V gene lost 1 base and the J gene lost 7 bases, with 17 bases spanning the gap. In DNA, the CDR3 is TGTGCCAGCAGCTTGTCGGGGGGCAGTGGAGATGAAGCTTTCTTT. The encoded protein is CASSLSGGSGDEAFF.

The gene calls are TRBV6-5 and TRBJ1-5, with D uncertain. CDR3 length equals 15 residues. CDR1 and CDR2 (germline): MNHEY, SVGAGI. V was shortened by 8 bases and J by 3 bases, with 17 bases between the two germline ends. The CDR3 spells CASATLVSSNQPQHF. The CDR3 DNA is TGTGCCAGCGCTACCTTGGTCAGCTCCAATCAGCCCCAGCATTTT.